This TCR beta chain appears in the sequencing data of a study of cytomegalovirus exposure and HLA in healthy donors. With V trimmed by 1 base and J by 6 bases, 6 bases remained unmatched. The CDR3 totals 14 residues. The germline CDR1 and CDR2 sequences are GTSNPN and SVGIG (reference sequence). PCR employed 60 Vbeta and 13 Jbeta primers. TCRdb keeps only in-frame clones here, not all; method: immunoSEQ multiplex PCR. In the table there are approximately 100,000 clones, roughly 78% of which are singletons. The sequencing sample was made of PBMCs. The clonotype originates from a woman aged 40 to 50 in good health and CMV-seronegative. The chain has TRBV30 and TRBJ1-3, with TRBD1 matching over 7 bases. The CDR3 loop is CAWSAGGTANTIYF. In DNA form, the CDR3 reads TGTGCCTGGAGTGCGGGGGGGACAGCAAACACCATATATTTT.